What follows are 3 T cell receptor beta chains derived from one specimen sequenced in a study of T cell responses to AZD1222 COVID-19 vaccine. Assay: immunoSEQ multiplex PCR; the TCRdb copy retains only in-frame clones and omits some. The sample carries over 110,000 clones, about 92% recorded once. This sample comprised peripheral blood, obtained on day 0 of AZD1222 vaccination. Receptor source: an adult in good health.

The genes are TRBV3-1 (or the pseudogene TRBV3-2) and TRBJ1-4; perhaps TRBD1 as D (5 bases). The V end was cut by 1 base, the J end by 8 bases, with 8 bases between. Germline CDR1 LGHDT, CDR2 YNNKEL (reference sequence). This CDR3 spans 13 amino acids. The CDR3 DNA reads TGTGCCAGCAGCCAAGTCGAGGGGGAAAAACTGTTTTTT. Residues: CASSQVEGEKLFF.

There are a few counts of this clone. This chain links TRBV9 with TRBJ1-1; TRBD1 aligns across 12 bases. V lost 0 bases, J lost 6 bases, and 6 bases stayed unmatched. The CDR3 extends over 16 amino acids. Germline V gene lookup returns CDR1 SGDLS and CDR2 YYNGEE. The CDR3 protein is CASSVGDRGRGAEAFF. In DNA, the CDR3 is TGTGCCAGCAGCGTAGGGGACAGGGGGCGCGGCGCTGAAGCTTTCTTT.

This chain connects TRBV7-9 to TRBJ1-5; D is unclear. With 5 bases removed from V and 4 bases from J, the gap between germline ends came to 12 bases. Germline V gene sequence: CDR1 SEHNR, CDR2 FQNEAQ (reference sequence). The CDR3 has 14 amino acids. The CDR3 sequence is CASSPGPGNQPQHF. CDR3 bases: TGTGCCAGCAGCCCGGGTCCGGGTAATCAGCCCCAGCATTTT.